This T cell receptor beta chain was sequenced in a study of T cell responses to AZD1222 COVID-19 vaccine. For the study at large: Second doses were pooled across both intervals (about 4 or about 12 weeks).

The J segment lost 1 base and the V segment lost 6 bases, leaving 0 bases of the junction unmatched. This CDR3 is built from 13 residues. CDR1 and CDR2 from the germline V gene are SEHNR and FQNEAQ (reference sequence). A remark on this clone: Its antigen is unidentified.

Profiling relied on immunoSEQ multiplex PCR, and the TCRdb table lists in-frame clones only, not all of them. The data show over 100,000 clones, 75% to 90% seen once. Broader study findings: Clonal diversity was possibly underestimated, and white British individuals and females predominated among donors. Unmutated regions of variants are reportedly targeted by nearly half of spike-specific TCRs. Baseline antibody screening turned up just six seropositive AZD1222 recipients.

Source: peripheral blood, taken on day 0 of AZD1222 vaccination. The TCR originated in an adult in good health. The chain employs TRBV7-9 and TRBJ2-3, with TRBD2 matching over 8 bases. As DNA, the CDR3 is TGTGCCAGCAGGCGGGGGGGCACAGATACGCAGTATTTT. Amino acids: CASRRGGTDTQYF.